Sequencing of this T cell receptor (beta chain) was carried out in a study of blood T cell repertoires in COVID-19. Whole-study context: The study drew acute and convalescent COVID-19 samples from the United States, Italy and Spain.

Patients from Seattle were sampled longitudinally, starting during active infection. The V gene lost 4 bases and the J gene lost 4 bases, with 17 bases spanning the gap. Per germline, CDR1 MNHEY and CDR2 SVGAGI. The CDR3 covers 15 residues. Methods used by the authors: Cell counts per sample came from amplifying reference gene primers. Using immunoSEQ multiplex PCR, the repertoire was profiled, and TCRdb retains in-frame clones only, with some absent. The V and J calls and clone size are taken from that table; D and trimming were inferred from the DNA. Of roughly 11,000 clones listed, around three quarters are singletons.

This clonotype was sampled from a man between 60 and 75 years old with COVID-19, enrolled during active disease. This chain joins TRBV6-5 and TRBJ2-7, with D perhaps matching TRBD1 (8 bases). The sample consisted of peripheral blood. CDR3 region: CASSSTGGTKYEQYF. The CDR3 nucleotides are TGTGCCAGCAGTTCAACAGGGGGGACTAAATACGAGCAGTACTTC.